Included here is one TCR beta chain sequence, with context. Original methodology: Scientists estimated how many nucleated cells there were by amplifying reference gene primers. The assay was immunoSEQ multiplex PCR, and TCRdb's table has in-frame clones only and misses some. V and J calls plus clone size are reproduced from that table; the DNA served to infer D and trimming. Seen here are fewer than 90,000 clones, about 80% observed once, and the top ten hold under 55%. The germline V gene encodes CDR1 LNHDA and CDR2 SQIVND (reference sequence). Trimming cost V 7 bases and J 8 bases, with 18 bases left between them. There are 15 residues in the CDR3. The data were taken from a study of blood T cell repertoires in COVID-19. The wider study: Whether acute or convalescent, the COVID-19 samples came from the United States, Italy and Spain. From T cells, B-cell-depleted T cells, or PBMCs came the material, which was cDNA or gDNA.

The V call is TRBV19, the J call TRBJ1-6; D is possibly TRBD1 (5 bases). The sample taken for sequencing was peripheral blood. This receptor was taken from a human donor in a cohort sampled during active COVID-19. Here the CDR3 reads CASTDLQDSHSPLHF. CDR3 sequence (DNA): TGTGCCAGTACCGACTTACAGGATTCTCATTCACCCCTCCACTTT.